The 17 T cell receptor beta chains below all came from one sample that was sequenced in a study of blood T cell repertoires in COVID-19. Sequenced by immunoSEQ multiplex PCR; TCRdb stores in-frame clones only, minus some. Here the sample spans roughly 110,000 clones, around 85% being singletons. The sequencing input was peripheral blood. These receptors were obtained from a human donor in a cohort sampled during active COVID-19.

The chain links TRBV7-6 to TRBJ2-3; 12 bases map to TRBD2. This CDR3 region has 16 residues. The V and J ends lost 4 bases and 6 bases, in that order; junction bases with no gene match: 8. CDR1 is SGHVS, CDR2 FNYEAQ, per germline. The CDR3 is CASSSPSGGAVDTQYF. The DNA for the CDR3 is TGTGCCAGCAGCTCACCTAGCGGGGGGGCCGTCGATACGCAGTATTTT.

CDR3: CASSRGQMNTEAFF. As DNA, the CDR3 is TGCGCCAGCAGTCGCGGACAGATGAACACTGAAGCTTTCTTT. The rearrangement links TRBV23-1 to TRBJ1-1, with D possibly being TRBD1 (6 bases). TRBV23-1 is filed as an ORF, its function uncertain. Trimming pared 4 bases from V and 0 bases from J, leaving 9 bases between. CDR3 length: 14 amino acids.

The V call is TRBV7-6, the J call TRBJ1-1, with 10 bases aligning to TRBD1. The CDR3 totals 15 residues. CDR1 is SGHVS, CDR2 FNYEAQ, per germline. V dropped 1 base and J dropped 6; count of bases not matched to a gene: 5. CDR3 sequence reads: CASSLGQGALAEAFF. CDR3 nucleotides: TGTGCCAGCAGCTTAGGACAGGGGGCGCTCGCTGAAGCTTTCTTT.

V is TRBV4-1 and J is TRBJ2-3; 12 nucleotides align to TRBD2. Trimming removed 1 base from V and 4 bases from J; junction bases left unmatched: 12. The CDR3 totals 19 residues. The germline V gene encodes CDR1 MGHRA and CDR2 YSYEKL. CDR3 in DNA: TGCGCCAGCAGCCAAGCTCCCAGTAGACTAGCGGGGGCCCCAGATACGCAGTATTTT. Encoded protein: CASSQAPSRLAGAPDTQYF.

This CDR3 reads CSASSPSNYGYTF. In DNA form, the CDR3 reads TGCAGTGCTAGTTCCCCCTCTAACTATGGCTACACCTTC. This sequence joins TRBV20-1 and TRBJ1-2; D remains unclear. V was cut by 3 bases and J by 0 bases, with 8 bases left in between. The CDR3 is 13 residues long. Germline V gives CDR1 DFQATT, CDR2 SNEGSKA (reference sequence).

J is TRBJ2-7 and V is TRBV13; 14 nucleotides align to TRBD2. Germline CDR1 PRHDT, CDR2 FYEKMQ (reference sequence). The CDR3 is 17 residues long. V trimming: 5 bases; J trimming: 2 bases; junction bases outside the gene matches: 8. The CDR3 DNA is TGTGCCAGCAGCCTCGGGACTAGCGGGGGCGCCGCCTACGAGCAGTACTTC. Its protein is CASSLGTSGGAAYEQYF.

This clone was counted once. The J gene is TRBJ2-7, the V gene TRBV6-5; 7 positions match TRBD1. This CDR3 region has 14 residues. Losses at the gene ends were 4 bases for V and 4 bases for J; bases not matched to a gene: 7. CDR1 MNHEY and CDR2 SVGAGI come from the germline V gene. The DNA of the CDR3 is TGTGCCAGCAGTTCCCCGGGACAGATATACGAGCAGTACTTC. This encodes CASSSPGQIYEQYF.

The genes are TRBV4-3 and TRBJ2-1, with TRBD2 identical over 11 bases. Germline V lookup: CDR1 LGHNA, CDR2 YSLEER. The V segment lost 0 bases and the J segment 7 bases; nucleotides outside the gene matches: 8. This CDR3 contains 17 residues. CDR3 DNA: TGCGCCAGCAGCCAAGACTCTAGCGGGGGGTTCGTGAATGAGCAGTTCTTC. Residues: CASSQDSSGGFVNEQFF.

This clone was seen a handful of times. The V call is TRBV19, the J call TRBJ2-1; 9 nucleotides line up with TRBD2. The V and J ends lost 3 bases and 3 bases, in that order; junction bases with no gene match: 9. The germline V gene has CDR1 LNHDA and CDR2 SQIVND (reference sequence). This CDR3 region has 17 residues. This CDR3 reads CASSIGLAGPFYNEQFF. For the CDR3, the DNA is TGTGCCAGTAGTATTGGCCTAGCGGGGCCTTTCTACAATGAGCAGTTCTTC.

The chain joins TRBV29-1 to TRBJ2-1; a weak D match, TRBD2 (7 bases). Trimming removed 7 bases from V and 7 bases from J, with 14 bases in between. Germline CDR1 and CDR2: SQVTM and ANQGSEA. The CDR3 consists of 12 residues. The CDR3 DNA is TGCAGCGCAGGGGAGGGGTGGAATGAGCAGTTCTTC. This gives the protein CSAGEGWNEQFF.

The V and J genes are TRBV7-2 and TRBJ2-3; 8 bases map to TRBD2. CDR1 and CDR2 (germline): SGHTA, FQGNSA. V gave up 7 bases and J gave up 2 bases; unmatched junction bases: 5. This CDR3 has 14 residues. The CDR3 loop reads CASNQRGPTDTQYF. The CDR3 DNA sequence: TGTGCCAGCAACCAGCGGGGGCCCACAGATACGCAGTATTTT.

This rearrangement joins TRBV6-6 to TRBJ2-7; TRBD1 matches at 8 bases. The V gene's germline CDR1 is MNHNY and CDR2 SVGAGI (reference sequence). Trimming removed 4 bases from V and 3 bases from J; junction bases left unmatched: 8. This CDR3 has 15 residues. The CDR3 reads CASSSGQGRGYEQYF. CDR3 nucleotide sequence: TGTGCCAGCAGTTCCGGACAGGGCCGGGGCTACGAGCAGTACTTC.

This clone has only one observation. The chain has TRBV5-8 and TRBJ2-3; D perhaps matches TRBD2 (6 bases). The CDR3 spans 16 residues. Trimming took off 0 bases at V and 4 bases at J, with 15 bases between the two ends. Germline V gene sequence: CDR1 SGHTS, CDR2 YDEGEE. CDR3 nucleotide sequence: TGTGCCAGCAGCTTGGTTCGCGGGGTAACTGCAGATACGCAGTATTTT. Protein product: CASSLVRGVTADTQYF.

The gene calls are TRBV19 and TRBJ2-2; 8 positions agree with TRBD1. This CDR3 has 15 amino acids. V gave up 5 bases and J gave up 6 bases; unmatched junction bases: 8. Germline V gene sequence: CDR1 LNHDA, CDR2 SQIVND (reference sequence). CDR3 sequence (DNA): TGTGCCAGTAGTCTCAGAACAGGGGGGTCCGGGGAGCTGTTTTTT. This sequence encodes CASSLRTGGSGELFF.

CDR3 region: CASSRSGLTDTQYF. Here the CDR3 DNA reads TGTGCCAGCAGTCGTAGCGGGCTCACAGATACGCAGTATTTT. V and J are TRBV6-2 or TRBV6-3 and TRBJ2-3, with 7 bases that match TRBD2. Germline CDR1 MNHEY, CDR2 SVGEGT. Germline trimming cut 5 bases from V and 2 bases from J; bases unmatched to any gene: 4. The CDR3 runs to 14 residues.

The chain uses TRBV7-9 and TRBJ2-7; a possible D gene is TRBD2 (5 bases). Germline values: CDR1 SEHNR, CDR2 FQNEAQ (reference sequence). This CDR3 contains 14 residues. V was cut by 2 bases and J by 2 bases, with 10 bases left in between. The DNA for the CDR3 is TGTGCCAGCAGCTTACCGGGGAACCCCTACGAGCAGTACTTC. This gives the protein CASSLPGNPYEQYF. The full variable domain, its missing parts supplied by reference TRBV7-9 and TRBJ2-7, is DTGVSQNPRHKITKRGQNVTFRCDPISEHNRLYWYRQTLGQGPEFLTYFQNEAQLEKSRLLSDRFSAERPKGSFSTLEIQRTEQGDSAMYLCASSLPGNPYEQYFGPGTRLTVT.

J is TRBJ2-3 and V is TRBV18, with D possibly being TRBD1 (5 bases). The germline V gene has CDR1 KGHSH and CDR2 LQKENI. Between the trimmed V and J ends, which lost 1 base and 0 bases, there was a span of 5 bases. The CDR3 is 14 residues long. CDR3 sequence reads: CASSPQGSTDTQYF. CDR3 nucleotide sequence: TGTGCCAGCTCACCACAGGGGAGCACAGATACGCAGTATTTT.